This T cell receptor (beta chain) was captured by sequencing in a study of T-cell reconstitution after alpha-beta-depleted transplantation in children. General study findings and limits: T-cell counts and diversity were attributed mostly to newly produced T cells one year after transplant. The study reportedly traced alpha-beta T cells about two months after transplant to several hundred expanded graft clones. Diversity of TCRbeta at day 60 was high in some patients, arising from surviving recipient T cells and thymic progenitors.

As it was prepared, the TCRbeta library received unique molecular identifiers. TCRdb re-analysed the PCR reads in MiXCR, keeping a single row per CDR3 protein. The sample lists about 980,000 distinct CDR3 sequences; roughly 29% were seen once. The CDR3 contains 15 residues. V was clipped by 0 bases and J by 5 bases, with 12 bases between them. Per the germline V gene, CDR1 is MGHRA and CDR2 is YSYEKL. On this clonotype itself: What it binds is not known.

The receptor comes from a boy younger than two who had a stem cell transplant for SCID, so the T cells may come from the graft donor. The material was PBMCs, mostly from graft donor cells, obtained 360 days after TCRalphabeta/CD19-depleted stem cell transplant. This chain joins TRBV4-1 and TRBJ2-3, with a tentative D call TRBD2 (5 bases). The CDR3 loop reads CASSQDPGMGDTQYF. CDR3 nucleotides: TGCGCCAGCAGCCAAGATCCGGGGATGGGAGATACGCAGTATTTT.